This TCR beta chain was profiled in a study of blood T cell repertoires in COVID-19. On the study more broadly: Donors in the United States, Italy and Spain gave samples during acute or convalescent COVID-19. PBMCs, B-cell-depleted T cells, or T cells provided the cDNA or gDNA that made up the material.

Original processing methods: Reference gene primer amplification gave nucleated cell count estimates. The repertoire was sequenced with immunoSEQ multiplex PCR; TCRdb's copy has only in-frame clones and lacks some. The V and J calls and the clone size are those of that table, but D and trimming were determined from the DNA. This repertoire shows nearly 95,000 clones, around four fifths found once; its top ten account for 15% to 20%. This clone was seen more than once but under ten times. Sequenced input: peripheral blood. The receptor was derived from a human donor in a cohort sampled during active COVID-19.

CDR3 sequence: CASSGQPGQSRSGANVLTF. The CDR3 coding sequence is TGTGCCAGTAGTGGGCAGCCGGGACAGAGTCGCTCTGGGGCCAACGTCCTGACTTTC. The genes are TRBV19 and TRBJ2-6; TRBD1 aligns across 7 bases. This CDR3 has 19 amino acids. The V gene end was trimmed by 5 bases and the J gene end by 0 bases; junction bases not matched to a gene: 13. Germline values: CDR1 LNHDA, CDR2 SQIVND (reference sequence).